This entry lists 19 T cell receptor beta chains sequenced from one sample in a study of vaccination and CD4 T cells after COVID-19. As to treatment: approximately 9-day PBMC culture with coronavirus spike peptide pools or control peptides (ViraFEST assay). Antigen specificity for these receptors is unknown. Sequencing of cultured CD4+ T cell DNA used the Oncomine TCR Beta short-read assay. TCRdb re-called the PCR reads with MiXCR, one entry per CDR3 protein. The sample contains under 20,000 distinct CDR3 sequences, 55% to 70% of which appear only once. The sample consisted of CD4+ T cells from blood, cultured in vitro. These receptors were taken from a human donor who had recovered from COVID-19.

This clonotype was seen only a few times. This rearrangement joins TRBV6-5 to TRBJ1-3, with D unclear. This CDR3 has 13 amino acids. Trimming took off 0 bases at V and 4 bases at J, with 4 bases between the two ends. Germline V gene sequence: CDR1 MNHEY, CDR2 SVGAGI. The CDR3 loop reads CASSYSKGNTIYF. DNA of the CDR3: TGTGCCAGCAGTTACTCGAAAGGAAACACCATATATTTT.

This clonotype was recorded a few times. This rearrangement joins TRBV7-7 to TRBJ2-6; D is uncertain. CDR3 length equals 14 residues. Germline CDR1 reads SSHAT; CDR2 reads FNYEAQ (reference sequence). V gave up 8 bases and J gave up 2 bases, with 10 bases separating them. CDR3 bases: TGTGCCAGCGGATCCGCTACTGGGGCCAACGTCCTGACTTTC. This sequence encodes CASGSATGANVLTF.

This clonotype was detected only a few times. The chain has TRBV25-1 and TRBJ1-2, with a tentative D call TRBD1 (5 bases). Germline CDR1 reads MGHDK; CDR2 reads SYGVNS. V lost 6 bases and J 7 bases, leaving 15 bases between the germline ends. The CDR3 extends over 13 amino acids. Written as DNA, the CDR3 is TGTGCCAGCAGGGGGGTCAGGGTAGGTGGCTACACCTTC. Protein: CASRGVRVGGYTF.

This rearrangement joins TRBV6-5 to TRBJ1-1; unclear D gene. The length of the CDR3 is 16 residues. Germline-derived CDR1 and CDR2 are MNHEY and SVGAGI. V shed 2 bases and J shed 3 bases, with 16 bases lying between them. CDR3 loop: CASSYENPGSYTEAFF. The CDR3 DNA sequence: TGTGCCAGCAGTTACGAGAACCCAGGTTCGTACACTGAAGCTTTCTTT.

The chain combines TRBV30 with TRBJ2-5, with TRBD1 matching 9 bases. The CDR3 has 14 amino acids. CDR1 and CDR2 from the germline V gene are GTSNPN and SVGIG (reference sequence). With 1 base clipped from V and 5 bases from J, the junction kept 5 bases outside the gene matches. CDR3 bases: TGTGCCTGGAGTGCCGCTGACAGGGGGGAGACCCAGTACTTC. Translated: CAWSAADRGETQYF.

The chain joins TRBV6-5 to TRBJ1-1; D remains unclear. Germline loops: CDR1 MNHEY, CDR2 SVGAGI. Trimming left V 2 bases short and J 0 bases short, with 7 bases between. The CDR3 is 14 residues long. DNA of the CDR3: TGTGCCAGCAGTTACGTGAGGGTGAACACTGAAGCTTTCTTT. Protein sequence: CASSYVRVNTEAFF.

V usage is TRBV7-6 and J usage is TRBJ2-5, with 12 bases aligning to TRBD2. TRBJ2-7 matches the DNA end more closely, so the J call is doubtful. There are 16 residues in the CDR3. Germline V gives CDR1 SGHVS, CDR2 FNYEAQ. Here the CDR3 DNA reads TGTGCCAGCAGCCAAGGCCGACTAGCGGGAGCGGGCGAGCAGTACTTC. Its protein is CASSQGRLAGAGEQYF.

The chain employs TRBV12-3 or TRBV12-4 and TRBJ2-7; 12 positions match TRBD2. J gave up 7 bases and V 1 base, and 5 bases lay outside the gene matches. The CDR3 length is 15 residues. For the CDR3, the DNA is TGTGCCAGCAGTTTAGGACTAGCGGGAGTCGGGGAGCAGTACTTC. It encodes CASSLGLAGVGEQYF.

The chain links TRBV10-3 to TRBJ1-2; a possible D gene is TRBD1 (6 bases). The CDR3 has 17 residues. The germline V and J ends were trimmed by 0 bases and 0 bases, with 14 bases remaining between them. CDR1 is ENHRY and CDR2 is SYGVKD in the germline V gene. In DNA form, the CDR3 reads TGTGCCATCAGTGAGTCGGACGGGGGGCTGTCTAACTATGGCTACACCTTC. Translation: CAISESDGGLSNYGYTF.

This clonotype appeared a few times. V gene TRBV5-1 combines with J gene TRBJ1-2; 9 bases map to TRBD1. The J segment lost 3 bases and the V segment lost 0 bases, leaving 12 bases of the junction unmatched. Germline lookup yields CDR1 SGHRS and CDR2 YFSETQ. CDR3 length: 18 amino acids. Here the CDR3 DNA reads TGCGCCAGCAGCTTGGTACCGCCGGAACAGGGGGCTGACTATGGCTACACCTTC. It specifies CASSLVPPEQGADYGYTF.

CDR3: CASRQTGEGYGYTF. The CDR3 region has the DNA TGTGCCAGCAGACAGACAGGGGAGGGTTATGGCTACACCTTC. The chain carries TRBV2 and TRBJ1-2; TRBD1 aligns across 8 bases. The germline gives CDR1 SNHLY, CDR2 FYNNEI. This CDR3 spans 14 amino acids. V was pared by 6 bases and J by 5 bases, with 8 bases of the junction left unmatched. Using reference TRBV2 and TRBJ1-2 for the parts outside the CDR3, the full variable domain is EPEVTQTPSHQVTQMGQEVILRCVPISNHLYFYWYRQILGQKVEFLVSFYNNEISEKSEIFDDQFSVERPDGSNFTLKIRSTKLEDSAMYFCASRQTGEGYGYTFGSGTRLTVV.

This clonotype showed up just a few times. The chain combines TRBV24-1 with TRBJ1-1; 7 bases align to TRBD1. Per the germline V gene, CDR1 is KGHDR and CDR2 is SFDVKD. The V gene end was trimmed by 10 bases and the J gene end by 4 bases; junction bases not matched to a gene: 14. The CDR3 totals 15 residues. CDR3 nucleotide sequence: TGTGCCACTGAAGGGTCCGGGACAGAAGTCACTGAAGCTTTCTTT. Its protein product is CATEGSGTEVTEAFF.

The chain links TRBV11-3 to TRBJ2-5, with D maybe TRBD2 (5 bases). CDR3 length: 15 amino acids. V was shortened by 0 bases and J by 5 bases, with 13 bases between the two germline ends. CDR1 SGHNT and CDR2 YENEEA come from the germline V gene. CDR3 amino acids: CASSLDLAVRETQYF. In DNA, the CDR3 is TGTGCCAGCAGCTTAGATCTAGCCGTGAGGGAGACCCAGTACTTC.

The CDR3 sequence: CASSLTSGSTDTQYF. CDR3 DNA sequence: TGTGCCAGCAGCTTGACTAGCGGGAGCACAGATACGCAGTATTTT. The chain couples TRBV7-2 to TRBJ2-3; 10 bases are a match to TRBD2. Losses at the gene ends were 3 bases for V and 0 bases for J; bases not matched to a gene: 0. The germline gives CDR1 SGHTA, CDR2 FQGNSA. The CDR3 loop spans 15 amino acids.

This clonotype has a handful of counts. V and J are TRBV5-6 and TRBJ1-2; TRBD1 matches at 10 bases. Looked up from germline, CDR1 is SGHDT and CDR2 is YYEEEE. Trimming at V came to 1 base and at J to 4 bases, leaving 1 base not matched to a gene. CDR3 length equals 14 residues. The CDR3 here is CASSLWTGGYGYTF. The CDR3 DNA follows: TGTGCCAGCAGCTTGTGGACAGGGGGCTATGGCTACACCTTC.

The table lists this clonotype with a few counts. The CDR3 protein is CASRQGWSVSEFF. The DNA for the CDR3 is TGTGCCAGCAGACAGGGGTGGAGTGTAAGTGAGTTCTTC. The rearrangement uses TRBV6-1 and TRBJ2-1, with 7 bases identical to TRBD1. The V and J ends lost 6 bases and 14 bases, in that order; junction bases with no gene match: 13. The CDR3 spans 13 residues. The germline V gene has CDR1 MNHNS and CDR2 SASEGT.

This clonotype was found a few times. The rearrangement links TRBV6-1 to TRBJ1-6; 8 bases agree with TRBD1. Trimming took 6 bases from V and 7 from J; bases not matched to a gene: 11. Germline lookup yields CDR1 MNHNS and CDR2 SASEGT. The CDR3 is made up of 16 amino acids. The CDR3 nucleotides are TGTGCCAGCAGACACCTAAGGACAGGGCTAAATTCACCCCTCCACTTT. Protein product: CASRHLRTGLNSPLHF.

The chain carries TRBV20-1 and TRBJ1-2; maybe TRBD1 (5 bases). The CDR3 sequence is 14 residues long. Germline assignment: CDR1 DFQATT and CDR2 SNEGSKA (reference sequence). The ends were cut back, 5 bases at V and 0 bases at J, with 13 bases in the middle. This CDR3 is CSAAGTAANYGYTF. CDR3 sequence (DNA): TGCAGTGCTGCCGGGACGGCCGCTAACTATGGCTACACCTTC.

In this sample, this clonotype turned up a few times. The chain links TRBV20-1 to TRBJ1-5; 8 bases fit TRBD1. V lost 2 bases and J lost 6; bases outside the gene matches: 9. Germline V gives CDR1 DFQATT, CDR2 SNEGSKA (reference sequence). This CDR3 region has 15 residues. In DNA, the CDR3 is TGCAGTGCTAGACCCTCAGACAGGGGTTTTCAGCCCCAGCATTTT. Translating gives CSARPSDRGFQPQHF.